This T cell receptor beta chain was sequenced for a study of blood T cells in healthy people across ages. Together with a sample-barcoded 5' primer, a J-beta primer mix was included in a second PCR lasting about 7 to 11 cycles. TCRdb itself ran the 5' RACE reads through MiXCR, one entry per CDR3 protein. Of 1.5 million to 2 million distinct CDR3 sequences in the sample, about two fifths were seen once. V was cut by 0 bases and J by 4 bases, with 8 bases left in between. The CDR3 extends over 15 amino acids. In germline, CDR1 is SGHRS, CDR2 YFSETQ. This clonotype was counted only a few times. The specimen sequenced was blood. The clonotype was recovered from a human donor in good health. The gene calls are TRBV5-1 and TRBJ2-6; unclear D gene. The CDR3 nucleotides are TGCGCCAGCAGCTTGGCCTTATTGGGGGCCAACGTCCTGACTTTC. Residues: CASSLALLGANVLTF.